This entry describes one T cell receptor beta chain. Its specificity is unknown. It may be a read error: a sequence one base away is much more abundant. PBMCs were obtained from 10 ml fresh peripheral blood. The data were obtained in a study of T cells in Graves' hyperthyroidism and ophthalmopathy. General study points: Among thyroid clonotypes expanded above 0.001, most also appeared in blood.

Losses at the gene ends were 2 bases for V and 7 bases for J; bases not matched to a gene: 4. This CDR3 is built from 13 residues. There were TCR beta CDR3 regions amplified from RNA transcripts. The HTBI primer set was used in a first-round RT-PCR of the TCR CDR3. TCRdb redid the calling of the multiplex PCR reads with MiXCR, one entry per CDR3 protein. Counted here are a few hundred thousand distinct CDR3 sequences, approximately 14% occurring once; the ten biggest clones make up about a quarter. The source is a woman aged 18-35 years with Graves' hyperthyroidism that later progressed to Graves' ophthalmopathy. Input material: blood. V usage is TRBV12-3 or TRBV12-4 and J usage is TRBJ2-5, with 7 nucleotides matching TRBD1. The CDR3 nucleotides read TGTGCCAGCAGTTTAAGGAACAGGGGGACCCAGTACTTC. It yields the protein CASSLRNRGTQYF.